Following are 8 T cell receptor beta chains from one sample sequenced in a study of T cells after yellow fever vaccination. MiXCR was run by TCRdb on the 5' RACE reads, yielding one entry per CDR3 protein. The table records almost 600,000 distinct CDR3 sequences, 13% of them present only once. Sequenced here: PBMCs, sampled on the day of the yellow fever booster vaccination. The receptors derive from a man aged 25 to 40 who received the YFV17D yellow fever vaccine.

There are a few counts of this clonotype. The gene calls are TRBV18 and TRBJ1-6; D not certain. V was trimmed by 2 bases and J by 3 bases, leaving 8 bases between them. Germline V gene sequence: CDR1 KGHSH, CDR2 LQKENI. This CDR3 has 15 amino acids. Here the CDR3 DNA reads TGTGCCAGCTCACCATACGCAGACTATAATTCACCCCTCCACTTT. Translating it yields CASSPYADYNSPLHF. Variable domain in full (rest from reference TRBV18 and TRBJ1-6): NAGVMQNPRHLVRRRGQEARLRCSPMKGHSHVYWYRQLPEEGLKFMVYLQKENIIDESGMPKERFSAEFPKEGPSILRIQQVVRGDSAAYFCASSPYADYNSPLHFGNGTRLTVT.

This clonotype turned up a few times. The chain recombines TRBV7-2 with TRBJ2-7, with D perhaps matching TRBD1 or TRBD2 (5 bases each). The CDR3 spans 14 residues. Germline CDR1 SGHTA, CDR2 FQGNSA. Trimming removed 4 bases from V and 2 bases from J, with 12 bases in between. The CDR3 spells CASSSRDLTYEQYF. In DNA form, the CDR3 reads TGTGCCAGCAGCTCCAGGGACCTAACCTACGAGCAGTACTTC.

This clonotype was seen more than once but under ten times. CDR3 in amino acids: CAGGASYEQYF. The CDR3, as DNA: TGTGCCGGGGGGGCGTCCTACGAGCAGTACTTC. The rearrangement uses TRBV2 and TRBJ2-7; TRBD2 is a possible D gene (7 bases). Germline assignment: CDR1 SNHLY and CDR2 FYNNEI. Between the trimmed V and J ends, which lost 11 bases and 1 base, there was a span of 9 bases. The CDR3 has 11 residues.

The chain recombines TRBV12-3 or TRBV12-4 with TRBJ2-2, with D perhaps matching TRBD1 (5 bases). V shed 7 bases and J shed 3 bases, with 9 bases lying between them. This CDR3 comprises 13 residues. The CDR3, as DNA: TGTGCCAGCATCCCAGGGCACACCGGGGAGCTGTTTTTT. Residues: CASIPGHTGELFF.

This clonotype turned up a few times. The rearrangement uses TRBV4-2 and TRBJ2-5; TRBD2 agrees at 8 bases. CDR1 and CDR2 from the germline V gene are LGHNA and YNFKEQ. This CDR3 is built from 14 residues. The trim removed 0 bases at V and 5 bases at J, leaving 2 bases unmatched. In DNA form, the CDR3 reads TGTGCCAGCAGCCAAGAGTCGGGAGGGGAGACCCAGTACTTC. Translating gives CASSQESGGETQYF.

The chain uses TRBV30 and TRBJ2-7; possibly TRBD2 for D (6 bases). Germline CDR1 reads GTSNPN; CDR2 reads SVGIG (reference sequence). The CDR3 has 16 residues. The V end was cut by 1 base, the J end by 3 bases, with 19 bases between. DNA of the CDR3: TGTGCCTGGAGTGCGGGAGTGGGAGTAACTGTCTACGAGCAGTACTTC. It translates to CAWSAGVGVTVYEQYF.

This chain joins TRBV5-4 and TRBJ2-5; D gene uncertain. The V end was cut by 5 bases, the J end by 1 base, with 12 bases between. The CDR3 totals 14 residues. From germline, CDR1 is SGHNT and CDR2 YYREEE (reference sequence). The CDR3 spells CASRETAIQETQYF. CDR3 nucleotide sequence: TGTGCCAGCAGAGAAACAGCGATCCAAGAGACCCAGTACTTC.

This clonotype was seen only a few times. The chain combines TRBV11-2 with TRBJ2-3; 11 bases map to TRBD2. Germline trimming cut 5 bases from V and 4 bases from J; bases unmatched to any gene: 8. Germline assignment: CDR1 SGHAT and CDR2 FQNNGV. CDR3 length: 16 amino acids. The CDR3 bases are TGTGCCAGCAGCCTTACCGGGACTAGCGGAGCAGATACGCAGTATTTT. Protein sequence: CASSLTGTSGADTQYF. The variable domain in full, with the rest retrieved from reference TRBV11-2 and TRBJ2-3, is EAGVAQSPRYKIIEKRQSVAFWCNPISGHATLYWYQQILGQGPKLLIQFQNNGVVDDSQLPKDRFSAERLKGVDSTLKIQPAKLEDSAVYLCASSLTGTSGADTQYFGPGTRLTVL.